These T cell receptor beta chains were read from a single sample in a study of long-term antiretroviral therapy in people with HIV. Generated by immunoSEQ multiplex PCR, the TCRdb table keeps only in-frame clones and is missing some. The table lists around 26,000 clones, around four fifths of them singletons. Source: unsorted PBMCs, taken 1.1 years before starting antiretroviral therapy. These receptors all come from a woman aged 40 to 50 with HIV. Each CDR3 is given with its conserved first and last residue. Fields, in order: clone size, D gene, J gene, V gene, CDR3 DNA, CDR3 protein. A D gene is named only where the DNA matches it firmly. Clone size is given for some rows only: seen once, a few or many times, or a class if the clone is expanded.

clone size: few; D gene: .; J gene: TRBJ1-6; V gene: TRBV7-2; CDR3 DNA: TGTGCCAGCAGCTTAGACCGCTTTTCACCCCTCCACTTT; CDR3 protein: CASSLDRFSPLHF
clone size: .; D gene: .; J gene: TRBJ2-5; V gene: TRBV5-1; CDR3 DNA: TGCGCCAGCAGCTTAAGTGGCTCGGAGACCCAGTACTTC; CDR3 protein: CASSLSGSETQYF
clone size: .; D gene: .; J gene: TRBJ2-3; V gene: TRBV6-6; CDR3 DNA: TGTGCCAGCAGTCCTGTCGGGACCCTCACAGATACGCAGTATTTT; CDR3 protein: CASSPVGTLTDTQYF
clone size: .; D gene: .; J gene: TRBJ1-5; V gene: TRBV5-4; CDR3 DNA: TGTGCCAGCAGCCAACAGGGATCTCCTCAGCCCCAGCATTTT; CDR3 protein: CASSQQGSPQPQHF
clone size: .; D gene: .; J gene: TRBJ1-2; V gene: TRBV5-6; CDR3 DNA: TGTGCCAGCAGCCTCAGGGGAGGGTTTGGCTACACCTTC; CDR3 protein: CASSLRGGFGYTF
clone size: .; D gene: .; J gene: TRBJ2-5; V gene: TRBV25-1; CDR3 DNA: TGTGCCAGCAGTTTCCCCTGGCAGGGACAAGAGACCCAGTACTTC; CDR3 protein: CASSFPWQGQETQYF
clone size: .; D gene: .; J gene: TRBJ1-5; V gene: TRBV2; CDR3 DNA: TGTGCCAGCAGGGGGCCACTCAATCAGCCCCAGCATTTT; CDR3 protein: CASRGPLNQPQHF
clone size: .; D gene: .; J gene: TRBJ1-1; V gene: TRBV20-1; CDR3 DNA: TGCAGTGCTGGGGGGAGGACTGAAGCTTTCTTT; CDR3 protein: CSAGGRTEAFF
clone size: .; D gene: TRBD1; J gene: TRBJ1-3; V gene: TRBV10-3; CDR3 DNA: TGTGCCACTACAAAGAGGGGGCCAGGAAACACCATATATTTT; CDR3 protein: CATTKRGPGNTIYF
clone size: .; D gene: .; J gene: TRBJ1-5; V gene: TRBV30; CDR3 DNA: TGTGCCTGGAGTCCGGACAGCAATCAGCCCCAGCATTTT; CDR3 protein: CAWSPDSNQPQHF
clone size: .; D gene: .; J gene: TRBJ2-1; V gene: TRBV6-1; CDR3 DNA: TGTGCCAGCAGTGAATGGGCGGAATCCAATTACAATGAGCAGTTCTTC; CDR3 protein: CASSEWAESNYNEQFF
clone size: .; D gene: TRBD1; J gene: TRBJ1-2; V gene: TRBV7-2; CDR3 DNA: TGTGCCAGCAGCCCCAGGGACAGGGTGCATGGCTACACCTTC; CDR3 protein: CASSPRDRVHGYTF
clone size: .; D gene: .; J gene: TRBJ2-3; V gene: TRBV7-9; CDR3 DNA: TGTGCCAGCAGCCTAGGAGGGAATACGCAGTATTTT; CDR3 protein: CASSLGGNTQYF
clone size: .; D gene: .; J gene: TRBJ2-3; V gene: TRBV5-4; CDR3 DNA: TGTGCCAGCAGCTTGAAAGTTGGCGGCCCTAGCACAGATACGCAGTATTTT; CDR3 protein: CASSLKVGGPSTDTQYF
clone size: .; D gene: .; J gene: TRBJ1-3; V gene: TRBV11-2; CDR3 DNA: TGTGCCAGCAGCTTAGTAGCGGCCTCTGGAAACACCATATATTTT; CDR3 protein: CASSLVAASGNTIYF
clone size: .; D gene: .; J gene: TRBJ2-3; V gene: TRBV29-1; CDR3 DNA: TGCAGCGTCGTAGCCCCCACAGATACGCAGTATTTT; CDR3 protein: CSVVAPTDTQYF
clone size: .; D gene: .; J gene: TRBJ1-1; V gene: TRBV11-3; CDR3 DNA: TGTGCCAGCAGCTCCCCAGGGTTGGGCACTGAAGCTTTCTTT; CDR3 protein: CASSSPGLGTEAFF
clone size: few; D gene: TRBD1; J gene: TRBJ1-4; V gene: TRBV2; CDR3 DNA: TGTGCCAGCAATAACCGGGACAGAGATGAAAAACTGTTTTTT; CDR3 protein: CASNNRDRDEKLFF
clone size: .; D gene: .; J gene: TRBJ2-1; V gene: TRBV30; CDR3 DNA: TGTGCCAGATCTGATTCGGGACACGAGCAGTTCTTC; CDR3 protein: CARSDSGHEQFF
clone size: .; D gene: .; J gene: TRBJ1-2; V gene: TRBV2; CDR3 DNA: TGTGCCAGCAGTGAAGTTGCAGGCAAAGCCTATGGCTACACCTTC; CDR3 protein: CASSEVAGKAYGYTF
clone size: .; D gene: TRBD2; J gene: TRBJ2-2; V gene: TRBV27; CDR3 DNA: TGTGCCAGCAGTTTACTGGGACTAGCGGGCCCCGGGGAGCTGTTTTTT; CDR3 protein: CASSLLGLAGPGELFF
clone size: .; D gene: .; J gene: TRBJ2-2; V gene: TRBV19; CDR3 DNA: TGTGCCAGTAGTGAAGGTGTGGGGCTGTTTTTT; CDR3 protein: CASSEGVGLFF
clone size: .; D gene: .; J gene: TRBJ2-7; V gene: TRBV2; CDR3 DNA: TGTGCCAGCCGGGGAGGCAATGGGTACGAGCAGTACTTC; CDR3 protein: CASRGGNGYEQYF
clone size: .; D gene: TRBD1; J gene: TRBJ1-3; V gene: TRBV7-9; CDR3 DNA: TGTGCCAGCAGCTGGACCACAGGGGTGGGTGGTGGAAACACCATATATTTT; CDR3 protein: CASSWTTGVGGGNTIYF
clone size: .; D gene: .; J gene: TRBJ1-1; V gene: TRBV30; CDR3 DNA: TGTGCCTGGAGTGTACTGGTCTCTGAAGCTTTCTTT; CDR3 protein: CAWSVLVSEAFF
clone size: .; D gene: .; J gene: TRBJ1-2; V gene: TRBV6-6; CDR3 DNA: TGTGCCAGCAGCAACGGACTGAGCTATGGCTACACCTTC; CDR3 protein: CASSNGLSYGYTF
clone size: few; D gene: TRBD1; J gene: TRBJ1-2; V gene: TRBV11-3; CDR3 DNA: TGTGCCAGCAGCTTGCCTGGACAGGGGAACTATGGCTACACCTTC; CDR3 protein: CASSLPGQGNYGYTF
clone size: .; D gene: TRBD2; J gene: TRBJ2-5; V gene: TRBV19; CDR3 DNA: TGTGCCAGTAGTAGAGCGGGGGTACGGGAGACCCAGTACTTC; CDR3 protein: CASSRAGVRETQYF
clone size: once; D gene: TRBD2; J gene: TRBJ2-1; V gene: TRBV18; CDR3 DNA: TGTGCCAGCTCACCGATCGCCGGGACTAGCGGAAACAATGAGCAGTTCTTC; CDR3 protein: CASSPIAGTSGNNEQFF
clone size: .; D gene: TRBD1; J gene: TRBJ1-2; V gene: TRBV7-8; CDR3 DNA: TGTGCCAGCACCGGGACAGCCTATGGCTACACCTTC; CDR3 protein: CASTGTAYGYTF
clone size: .; D gene: .; J gene: TRBJ2-3; V gene: TRBV6-5; CDR3 DNA: TGTGCCAGCAGTTACTCCAGTCCCCTGGATACGCAGTATTTT; CDR3 protein: CASSYSSPLDTQYF
clone size: .; D gene: .; J gene: TRBJ1-3; V gene: TRBV5-6; CDR3 DNA: TGTGCCAGCAGCTTGGACCGCTCAAGCTCTGGAAACACCATATATTTT; CDR3 protein: CASSLDRSSSGNTIYF
clone size: once; D gene: .; J gene: TRBJ2-5; V gene: TRBV29-1; CDR3 DNA: TGCAGCGCTTTATATAATGAAGAGACCCAGTACTTC; CDR3 protein: CSALYNEETQYF
clone size: few; D gene: TRBD2; J gene: TRBJ2-1; V gene: TRBV5-1; CDR3 DNA: TGCGCCAGCAGCTGGGCTAGCGGCGGTGAGCAGTTCTTC; CDR3 protein: CASSWASGGEQFF
clone size: .; D gene: .; J gene: TRBJ1-1; V gene: TRBV5-5; CDR3 DNA: TGTGCCAGCAGCTTGACCCCAGGAAGGGTAGAAGCTTTCTTT; CDR3 protein: CASSLTPGRVEAFF
clone size: .; D gene: TRBD2; J gene: TRBJ2-7; V gene: TRBV5-5; CDR3 DNA: TGTGCCAGCAGCTTGTCTCAGCGGGAGGTCGACGAGCAGTACTTC; CDR3 protein: CASSLSQREVDEQYF
clone size: once; D gene: TRBD2; J gene: TRBJ2-1; V gene: TRBV4-3; CDR3 DNA: TGCGCCAGCAGCCAAGATTCCCGGGGGGTAGGCGGGAATGAGCAGTTCTTC; CDR3 protein: CASSQDSRGVGGNEQFF
clone size: few; D gene: .; J gene: TRBJ1-2; V gene: TRBV5-1; CDR3 DNA: TGCGCCAGTCAGGGTTCCGACTATGGCTACACCTTC; CDR3 protein: CASQGSDYGYTF
clone size: .; D gene: TRBD1; J gene: TRBJ1-3; V gene: TRBV7-2; CDR3 DNA: TGTGCCAGCAGCTCTCTGGGACAGGGATCTGGAAACACCATATATTTT; CDR3 protein: CASSSLGQGSGNTIYF
clone size: .; D gene: TRBD2; J gene: TRBJ2-5; V gene: TRBV6-5; CDR3 DNA: TGTGCCAGCAGGCAGGGCGGGGGGCCGGAGACCCAGTACTTC; CDR3 protein: CASRQGGGPETQYF
clone size: once; D gene: TRBD1; J gene: TRBJ1-1; V gene: TRBV18; CDR3 DNA: TGTGCCAGCTCACCACTACAGGGGGCTAATGAAGCTTTCTTT; CDR3 protein: CASSPLQGANEAFF
clone size: .; D gene: .; J gene: TRBJ1-2; V gene: TRBV9; CDR3 DNA: TGTGCCAGCAGCGTAGATGAAGGGAACTATGGCTACACCTTC; CDR3 protein: CASSVDEGNYGYTF
clone size: .; D gene: TRBD2; J gene: TRBJ2-2; V gene: TRBV19; CDR3 DNA: TGTGCCAGCAACATTGGGCTAGCGGTCACCGGGGAGCTGTTTTTT; CDR3 protein: CASNIGLAVTGELFF
clone size: .; D gene: .; J gene: TRBJ2-3; V gene: TRBV11-2; CDR3 DNA: TGTGCCAGCAGCTTAGACTCCGGGACTCTAGGGGCAGATACGCAGTATTTT; CDR3 protein: CASSLDSGTLGADTQYF
clone size: .; D gene: .; J gene: TRBJ2-1; V gene: TRBV19; CDR3 DNA: TGTGCCAGTAGTATAGGAGGGATCAACAATGAGCAGTTCTTC; CDR3 protein: CASSIGGINNEQFF
clone size: .; D gene: .; J gene: TRBJ1-1; V gene: TRBV5-1; CDR3 DNA: TGCGCCAGCAGCTTGCGCAGCTTGAACACTGAAGCTTTCTTT; CDR3 protein: CASSLRSLNTEAFF
clone size: few; D gene: .; J gene: TRBJ1-2; V gene: TRBV14; CDR3 DNA: TGTGCCAGCAGCCTGAGAGGGGATGGCTACACCTTC; CDR3 protein: CASSLRGDGYTF
clone size: .; D gene: TRBD1; J gene: TRBJ2-5; V gene: TRBV30; CDR3 DNA: TGTGCCTGGGAAACAGGGGAAGAGACCCAGTACTTC; CDR3 protein: CAWETGEETQYF
clone size: medium-sized; D gene: .; J gene: TRBJ1-2; V gene: TRBV6-5; CDR3 DNA: TGTGCCAGCAGTTATGGTGGCGGGGATGGCTACACCTTC; CDR3 protein: CASSYGGGDGYTF
clone size: few; D gene: .; J gene: TRBJ1-4; V gene: TRBV6-6; CDR3 DNA: TGTGCCATCCGATCCAATGAAAAACTGTTTTTT; CDR3 protein: CAIRSNEKLFF
clone size: once; D gene: TRBD1; J gene: TRBJ1-3; V gene: TRBV19; CDR3 DNA: TGTGCCAGTAGTAGGAATCCAGGGGGCGCGGGTGGAAACACCATATATTTT; CDR3 protein: CASSRNPGGAGGNTIYF
clone size: .; D gene: .; J gene: TRBJ2-1; V gene: TRBV9; CDR3 DNA: TGTGCCAGCAGCGTAGTACCTGGGAATGAGCAGTTCTTC; CDR3 protein: CASSVVPGNEQFF
clone size: .; D gene: .; J gene: TRBJ1-2; V gene: TRBV10-3; CDR3 DNA: TGTGCCATCAGTGAGTCAGAAAAGGGTTGGCACACCTTC; CDR3 protein: CAISESEKGWHTF